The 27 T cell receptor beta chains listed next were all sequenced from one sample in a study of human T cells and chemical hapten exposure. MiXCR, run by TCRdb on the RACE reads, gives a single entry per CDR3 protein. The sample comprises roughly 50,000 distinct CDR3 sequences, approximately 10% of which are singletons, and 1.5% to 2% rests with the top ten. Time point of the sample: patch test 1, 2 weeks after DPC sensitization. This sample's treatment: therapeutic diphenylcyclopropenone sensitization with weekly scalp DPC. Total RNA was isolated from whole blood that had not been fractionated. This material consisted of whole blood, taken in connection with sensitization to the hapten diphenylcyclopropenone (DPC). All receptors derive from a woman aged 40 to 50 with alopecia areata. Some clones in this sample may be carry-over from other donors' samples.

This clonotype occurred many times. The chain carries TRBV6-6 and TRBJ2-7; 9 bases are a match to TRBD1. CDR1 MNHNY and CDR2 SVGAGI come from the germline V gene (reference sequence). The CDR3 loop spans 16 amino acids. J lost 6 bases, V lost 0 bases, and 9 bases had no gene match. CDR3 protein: CASSYSTMGQGGEQYF. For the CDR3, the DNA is TGTGCCAGCAGTTACTCGACTATGGGACAGGGAGGCGAGCAGTACTTC.

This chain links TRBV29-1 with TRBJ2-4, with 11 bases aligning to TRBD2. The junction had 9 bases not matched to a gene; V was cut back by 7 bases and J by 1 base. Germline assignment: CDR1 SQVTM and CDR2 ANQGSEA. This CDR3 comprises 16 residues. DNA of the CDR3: TGCAGCGCCCAACTAGCGGGGGCACTGGCCAAAAACATTCAGTACTTC. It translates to CSAQLAGALAKNIQYF.

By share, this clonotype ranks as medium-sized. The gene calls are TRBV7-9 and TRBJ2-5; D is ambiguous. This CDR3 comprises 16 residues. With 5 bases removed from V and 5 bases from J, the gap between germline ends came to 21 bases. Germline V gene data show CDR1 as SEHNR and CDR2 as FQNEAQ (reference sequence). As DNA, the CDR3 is TGTGCCAGCAGCACCAACGCCGGGCCTAGGAAGGAGACCCAGTACTTC. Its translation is CASSTNAGPRKETQYF.

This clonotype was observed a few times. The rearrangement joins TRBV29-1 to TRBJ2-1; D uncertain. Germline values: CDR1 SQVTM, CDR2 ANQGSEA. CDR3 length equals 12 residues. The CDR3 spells CTIVVKYNEQFF. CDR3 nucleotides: TGCACCATTGTGGTAAAATACAATGAGCAGTTCTTC.

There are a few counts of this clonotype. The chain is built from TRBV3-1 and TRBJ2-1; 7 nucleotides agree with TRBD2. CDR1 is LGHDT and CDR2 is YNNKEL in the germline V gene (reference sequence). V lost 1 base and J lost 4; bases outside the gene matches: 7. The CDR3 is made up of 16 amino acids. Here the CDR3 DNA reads TGTGCCAGCAGCCAAGGGTTCGGGACTATATACAATGAGCAGTTCTTC. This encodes CASSQGFGTIYNEQFF.

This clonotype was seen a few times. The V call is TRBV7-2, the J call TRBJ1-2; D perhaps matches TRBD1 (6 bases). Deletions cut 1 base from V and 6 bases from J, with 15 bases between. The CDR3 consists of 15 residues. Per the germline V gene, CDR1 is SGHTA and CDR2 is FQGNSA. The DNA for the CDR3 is TGTGCCAGCAGCTTAGATACAGGGAGGGAGCATGGCTACACCTTC. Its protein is CASSLDTGREHGYTF.

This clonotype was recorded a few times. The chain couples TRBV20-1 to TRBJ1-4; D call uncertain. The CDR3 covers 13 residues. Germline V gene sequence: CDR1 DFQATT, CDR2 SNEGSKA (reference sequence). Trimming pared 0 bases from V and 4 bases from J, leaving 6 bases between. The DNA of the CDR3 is TGCAGTGCTAGAGACGGAGTTAATGAAAAACTGTTTTTT. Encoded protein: CSARDGVNEKLFF.

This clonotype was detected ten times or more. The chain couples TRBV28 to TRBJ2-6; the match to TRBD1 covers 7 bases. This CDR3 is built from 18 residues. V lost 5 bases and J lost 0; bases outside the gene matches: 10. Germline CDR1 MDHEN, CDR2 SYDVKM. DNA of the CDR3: TGTGCCAGCAGTCCCTCCGGGACAGCGGCCTCTGGGGCCAACGTCCTGACTTTC. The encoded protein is CASSPSGTAASGANVLTF.

This CDR3 is CSVEPPGGPQFF. Here the CDR3 DNA reads TGCAGCGTTGAGCCACCAGGGGGCCCGCAGTTCTTC. The gene calls are TRBV29-1 and TRBJ2-1, with 8 positions matching TRBD1. V shed 3 bases and J 12 bases; nucleotides not matched to a gene: 7. CDR1 and CDR2 (germline): SQVTM, ANQGSEA. The CDR3 is 12 amino acids.

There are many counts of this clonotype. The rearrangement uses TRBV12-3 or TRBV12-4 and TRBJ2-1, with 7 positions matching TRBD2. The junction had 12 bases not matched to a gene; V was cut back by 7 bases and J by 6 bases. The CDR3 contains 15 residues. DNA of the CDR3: TGTGCCAGCAATCCCCCGTGGGGCGGGGGCAATGAGCAGTTCTTC. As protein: CASNPPWGGGNEQFF.

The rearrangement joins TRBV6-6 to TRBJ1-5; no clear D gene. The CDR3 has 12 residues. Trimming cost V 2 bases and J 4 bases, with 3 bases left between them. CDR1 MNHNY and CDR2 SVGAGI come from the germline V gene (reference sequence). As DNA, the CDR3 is TGTGCCAGCAGTTACGGGAATCAGCCCCAGCATTTT. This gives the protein CASSYGNQPQHF.

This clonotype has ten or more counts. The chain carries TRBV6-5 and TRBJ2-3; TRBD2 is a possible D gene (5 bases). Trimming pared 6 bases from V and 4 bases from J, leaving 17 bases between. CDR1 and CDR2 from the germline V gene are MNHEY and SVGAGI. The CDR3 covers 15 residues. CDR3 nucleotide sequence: TGTGCCAGCAGGTCCCGGGGTTACGTTCCAGATACGCAGTATTTT. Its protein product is CASRSRGYVPDTQYF.

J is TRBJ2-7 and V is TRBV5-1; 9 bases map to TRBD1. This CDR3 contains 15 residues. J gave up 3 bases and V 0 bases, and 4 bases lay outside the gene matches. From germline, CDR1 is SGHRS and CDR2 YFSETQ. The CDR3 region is CASSLGDREVYEQYF. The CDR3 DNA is TGCGCCAGCAGCTTGGGGGACAGGGAGGTCTACGAGCAGTACTTC.

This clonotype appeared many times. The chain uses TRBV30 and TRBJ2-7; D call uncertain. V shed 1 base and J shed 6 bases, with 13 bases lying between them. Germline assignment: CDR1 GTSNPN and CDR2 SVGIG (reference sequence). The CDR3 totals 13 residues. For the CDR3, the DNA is TGTGCCTGGAGTGCCCCAAGTATCCCCGAGCAGTACTTC. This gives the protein CAWSAPSIPEQYF.

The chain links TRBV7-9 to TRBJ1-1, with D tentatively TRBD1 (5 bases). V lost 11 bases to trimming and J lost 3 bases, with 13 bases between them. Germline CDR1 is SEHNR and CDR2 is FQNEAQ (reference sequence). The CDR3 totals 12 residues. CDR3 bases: TGTGCCCTCAACCTGGGGGACACTGAAGCTTTCTTT. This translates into CALNLGDTEAFF.

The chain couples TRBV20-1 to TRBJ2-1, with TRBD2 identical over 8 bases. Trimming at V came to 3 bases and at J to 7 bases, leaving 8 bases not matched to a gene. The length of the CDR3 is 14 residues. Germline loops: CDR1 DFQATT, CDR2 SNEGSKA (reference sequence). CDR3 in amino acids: CSASFTSGWNEQFF. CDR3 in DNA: TGCAGTGCTAGCTTCACTAGCGGTTGGAATGAGCAGTTCTTC.

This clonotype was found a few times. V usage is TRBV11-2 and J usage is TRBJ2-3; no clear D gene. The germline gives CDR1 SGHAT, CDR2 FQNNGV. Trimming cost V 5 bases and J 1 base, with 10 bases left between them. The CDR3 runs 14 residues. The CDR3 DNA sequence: TGTGCCAGCAGCAAGGACGGGCGCACAGATACGCAGTATTTT. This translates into CASSKDGRTDTQYF.

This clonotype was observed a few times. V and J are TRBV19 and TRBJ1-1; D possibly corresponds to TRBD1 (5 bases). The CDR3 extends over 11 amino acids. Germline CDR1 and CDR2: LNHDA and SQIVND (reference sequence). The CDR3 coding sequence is TGTGCGTCAGGGTTTAGCACTGAAGCTTTCTTT. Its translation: CASGFSTEAFF.

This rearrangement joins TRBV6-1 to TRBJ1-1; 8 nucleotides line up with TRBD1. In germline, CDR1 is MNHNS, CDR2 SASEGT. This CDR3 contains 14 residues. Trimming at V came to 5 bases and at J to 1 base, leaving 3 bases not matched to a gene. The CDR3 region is CASSWGQENTEAFF. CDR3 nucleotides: TGTGCCAGCAGTTGGGGACAGGAGAACACTGAAGCTTTCTTT.

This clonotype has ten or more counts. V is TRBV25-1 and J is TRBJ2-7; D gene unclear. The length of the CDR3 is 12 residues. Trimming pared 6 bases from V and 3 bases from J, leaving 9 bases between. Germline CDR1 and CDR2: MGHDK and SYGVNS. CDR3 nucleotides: TGTGCCAGCAGCGGGCGGATCTACGAGCAGTACTTC. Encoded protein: CASSGRIYEQYF.

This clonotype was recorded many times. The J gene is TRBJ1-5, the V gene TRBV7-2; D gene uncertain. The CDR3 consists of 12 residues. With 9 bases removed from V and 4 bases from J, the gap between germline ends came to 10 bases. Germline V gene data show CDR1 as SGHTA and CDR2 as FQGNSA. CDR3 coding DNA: TGTGCCAGTCGAGGGAGTAATCAGCCCCAGCATTTT. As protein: CASRGSNQPQHF.

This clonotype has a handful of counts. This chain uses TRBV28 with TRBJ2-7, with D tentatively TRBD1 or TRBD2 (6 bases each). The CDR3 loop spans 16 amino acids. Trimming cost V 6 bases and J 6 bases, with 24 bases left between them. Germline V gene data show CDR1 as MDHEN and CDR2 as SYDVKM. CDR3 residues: CASSQPRGGPRPEQYF. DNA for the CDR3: TGTGCCAGCAGCCAACCCAGGGGAGGCCCTCGGCCCGAGCAGTACTTC.

The CDR3 sequence is CASGSGYEQYF. DNA for the CDR3: TGTGCTAGTGGGTCGGGCTACGAGCAGTACTTC. The chain employs TRBV12-5 and TRBJ2-7; the D is unclear. The V end was cut by 6 bases, the J end by 3 bases, with 6 bases between. The CDR3 runs 11 residues. Germline assignment: CDR1 LGHNT and CDR2 FRNRAP. The complete variable domain, with remaining parts taken from reference TRBV12-5 and TRBJ2-7, reads DARVTQTPRHKVTEMGQEVTMRCQPILGHNTVFWYRQTMMQGLELLAYFRNRAPLDDSGMPKDRFSAEMPDATLATLKIQPSEPRDSAVYFCASGSGYEQYFGPGTRLTVT.

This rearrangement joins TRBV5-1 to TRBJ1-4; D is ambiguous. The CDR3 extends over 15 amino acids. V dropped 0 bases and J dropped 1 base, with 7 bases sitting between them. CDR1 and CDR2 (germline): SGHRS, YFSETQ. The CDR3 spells CASSLGPGTNEKLFF. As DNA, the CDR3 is TGCGCCAGCAGCTTGGGTCCTGGAACTAATGAAAAACTGTTTTTT.

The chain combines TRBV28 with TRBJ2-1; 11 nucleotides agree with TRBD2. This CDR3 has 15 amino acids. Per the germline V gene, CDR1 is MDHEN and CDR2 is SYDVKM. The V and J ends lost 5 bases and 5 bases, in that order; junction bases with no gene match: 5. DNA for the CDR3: TGTGCCAGCAGTCCCGCTAGCGGGGGGAACAATGAGCAGTTCTTC. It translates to CASSPASGGNNEQFF.

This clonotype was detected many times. CDR3 DNA sequence: TGTGCCAGCAGCTTAAGAACTAATGAAAAACTGTTTTTT. The encoded protein is CASSLRTNEKLFF. This sequence joins TRBV7-2 and TRBJ1-4; D unresolved. CDR1 and CDR2 from the germline V gene are SGHTA and FQGNSA. CDR3 length equals 13 residues. The V end was cut by 2 bases, the J end by 1 base, with 2 bases between.

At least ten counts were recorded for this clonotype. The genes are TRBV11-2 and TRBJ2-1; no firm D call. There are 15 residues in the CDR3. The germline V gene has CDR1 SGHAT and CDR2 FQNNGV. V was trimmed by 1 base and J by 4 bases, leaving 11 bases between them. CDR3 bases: TGTGCCAGCAGCTTAGGATCTAGACCATACAATGAGCAGTTCTTC. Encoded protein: CASSLGSRPYNEQFF.